The sequence of this TCR beta chain was determined in a study of cytomegalovirus exposure and HLA in healthy donors. Looking at the study overall: Assignment to the Caucasian-associated ancestry cluster applied to approximately 80% of the approximately 400 genotyped donors.

This clone has ten or more counts. What it recognizes is unknown. Study results and limitations: CMV antigen specificity was confirmed in vitro for a few CMV-associated chains. Reportedly, fewer N-insertions than the approximately 680-donor mean appeared in an Asian-associated ancestry cluster in a later analysis.

CDR1 is SNHLY, CDR2 FYNNEI, per germline. Trimming cost V 6 bases and J 7 bases, with 12 bases left between them. This CDR3 spans 13 amino acids. The PCR made use of 60 Vbeta and 13 Jbeta primers. Sequenced by immunoSEQ multiplex PCR; TCRdb stores in-frame clones only, minus some. The sample consists of about 130,000 clones, approximately 80% of them appearing once. The sample taken for sequencing was PBMCs. This sequence originates from a man aged 40-55 years in good health and CMV-seronegative. V usage is TRBV2 and J usage is TRBJ1-4; D is perhaps TRBD1 (6 bases). The CDR3 sequence is CASRRRDTEKLFF. The CDR3 region has the DNA TGTGCCAGCAGGCGCCGGGACACTGAAAAACTGTTTTTT.